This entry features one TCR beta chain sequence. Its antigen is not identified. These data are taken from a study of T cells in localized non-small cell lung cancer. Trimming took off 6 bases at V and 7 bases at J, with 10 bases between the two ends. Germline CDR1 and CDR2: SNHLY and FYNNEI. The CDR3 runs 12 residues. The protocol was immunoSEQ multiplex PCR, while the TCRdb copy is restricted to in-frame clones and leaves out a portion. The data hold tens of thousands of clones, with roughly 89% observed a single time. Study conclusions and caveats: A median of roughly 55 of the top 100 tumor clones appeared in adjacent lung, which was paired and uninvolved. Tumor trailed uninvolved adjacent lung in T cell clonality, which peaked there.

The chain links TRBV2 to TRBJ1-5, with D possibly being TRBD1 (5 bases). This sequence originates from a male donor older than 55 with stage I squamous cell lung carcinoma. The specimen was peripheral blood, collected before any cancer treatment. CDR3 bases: TGTGCCAGCAGGGACATCAAGCAGCCCCAGCATTTT. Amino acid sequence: CASRDIKQPQHF. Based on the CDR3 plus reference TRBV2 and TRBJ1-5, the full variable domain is EPEVTQTPSHQVTQMGQEVILRCVPISNHLYFYWYRQILGQKVEFLVSFYNNEISEKSEIFDDQFSVERPDGSNFTLKIRSTKLEDSAMYFCASRDIKQPQHFGDGTRLSIL.